Presented here are 27 T cell receptor beta chains from one specimen sequenced in a study of CD8 T cells in Susac syndrome. The RNA input was about 0.5 to 1 ug, and it was reverse transcribed with random hexamers. TCRdb reprocessed the immunoSEQ multiplex PCR reads with MiXCR, giving one entry per CDR3 protein. There are a few hundred thousand distinct CDR3 sequences in the sample; roughly 94% occur only once, and about 0.063% lies in the top ten. Sequences were obtained from CD4+ T cells from PBMCs. The origin of the receptors is a human donor with multiple sclerosis.

The chain is built from TRBV14 and TRBJ2-1, with D unclear. The CDR3 is made up of 14 amino acids. V lost 1 base, J lost 5 bases, and 9 bases lay in between. From germline, CDR1 is SGHDN and CDR2 FVKESK. The CDR3: CASSQAPVDNEQFF. CDR3 nucleotide sequence: TGTGCCAGCAGCCAAGCCCCTGTGGACAATGAGCAGTTCTTC. Filled out from reference TRBV14 and TRBJ2-1, the complete variable domain reads EAGVTQFPSHSVIEKGQTVTLRCDPISGHDNLYWYRRVMGKEIKFLLHFVKESKQDESGMPNNRFLAERTGGTYSTLKVQPAELEDSGVYFCASSQAPVDNEQFFGPGTRLTVL.

This chain connects TRBV12-3 or TRBV12-4 to TRBJ1-5; D is ambiguous. The V and J ends lost 6 bases and 6 bases respectively, with 12 bases between them. CDR3 length: 13 amino acids. The DNA of the CDR3 is TGTGCCAGCAGCCCCTTGGGAGGTCAGCCCCAGCATTTT. This gives the protein CASSPLGGQPQHF.

V gene TRBV5-6 combines with J gene TRBJ1-1; D not resolved. CDR3 length: 15 residues. Trimming stripped 4 bases from V and 2 bases from J, with 15 bases between. Germline values: CDR1 SGHDT, CDR2 YYEEEE. The CDR3 DNA is TGTGCCAGCAGCGGGGAGCCGGGGAGAAACACTGAAGCTTTCTTT. It specifies CASSGEPGRNTEAFF.

The chain combines TRBV7-2 with TRBJ2-1; 7 bases map to TRBD1. The V and J ends lost 5 bases and 1 base, in that order; junction bases with no gene match: 8. Germline V lookup: CDR1 SGHTA, CDR2 FQGNSA. The CDR3 extends over 16 amino acids. CDR3 nucleotides: TGTGCCAGCAGCATATCCGGGACAGTTTCCTACAATGAGCAGTTCTTC. Amino acids: CASSISGTVSYNEQFF.

This clonotype was observed once. The chain carries TRBV29-1 and TRBJ1-5; D is ambiguous. The V gene lost 4 bases and the J gene lost 3 bases, with 13 bases spanning the gap. The CDR3 is 14 amino acids. Germline CDR1 and CDR2: SQVTM and ANQGSEA. The CDR3 sequence is CSVVIAGLNQPQHF. The CDR3 DNA sequence: TGCAGCGTTGTAATTGCGGGTCTCAATCAGCCCCAGCATTTT. Variable domain in full (rest from reference TRBV29-1 and TRBJ1-5): SAVISQKPSRDICQRGTSLTIQCQVDSQVTMMFWYRQQPGQSLTLIATANQGSEATYESGFVIDKFPISRPNLTFSTLTVSNMSPEDSSIYLCSVVIAGLNQPQHFGDGTRLSIL.

The rearrangement uses TRBV5-1 and TRBJ2-1, with a weak D call TRBD1 (6 bases). Trimming cost V 0 bases and J 6 bases, with 16 bases left between them. This CDR3 comprises 16 residues. CDR1 and CDR2 from the germline V gene are SGHRS and YFSETQ. The CDR3 DNA is TGCGCCAGCAGCTTGGCGCGGCAGGGGTACCTCAATGAGCAGTTCTTC. Translation: CASSLARQGYLNEQFF.

The rearrangement links TRBV9 to TRBJ1-3; D perhaps matches TRBD1 (5 bases). CDR3 length equals 14 residues. Germline loops: CDR1 SGDLS, CDR2 YYNGEE. The V gene lost 3 bases and the J gene lost 2 bases, with 9 bases spanning the gap. Here the CDR3 reads CASSGGVAGNTIYF. CDR3 nucleotide sequence: TGTGCCAGCAGCGGAGGGGTGGCTGGAAACACCATATATTTT.

DNA of the CDR3: TGTGCCAGCAGTGCGTTCGAGGGGCGCGGAGGAGGGTATGAGCAGTTCTTC. As protein: CASSAFEGRGGGYEQFF. The rearrangement joins TRBV25-1 to TRBJ2-1; D perhaps matches TRBD2 (6 bases). Germline V CDR1 and CDR2: MGHDK, SYGVNS. The CDR3 covers 17 residues. The V gene lost 4 bases and the J gene lost 8 bases, with 24 bases spanning the gap.

The chain uses TRBV19 and TRBJ2-7; the D is unclear. The CDR3 has 13 residues. With 8 bases removed from V and 2 bases from J, the gap between germline ends came to 13 bases. The V gene's germline CDR1 is LNHDA and CDR2 SQIVND (reference sequence). The CDR3 is CASRQANTYEQYF. As DNA, the CDR3 is TGTGCCAGTCGGCAGGCCAACACCTACGAGCAGTACTTC.

The sample holds one count of this clonotype. J is TRBJ2-1 and V is TRBV7-9, with D possibly TRBD1 on 6 matching bases. In germline, CDR1 is SEHNR, CDR2 FQNEAQ (reference sequence). This CDR3 is 18 amino acids long. The V and J ends lost 2 bases and 2 bases respectively, with 19 bases between them. The CDR3 loop reads CASSLSQGAQSTYNEQFF. The CDR3 nucleotides are TGTGCCAGCAGCTTATCACAGGGAGCTCAGAGTACCTACAATGAGCAGTTCTTC. The variable domain in full, with the rest retrieved from reference TRBV7-9 and TRBJ2-1, is DTGVSQNPRHKITKRGQNVTFRCDPISEHNRLYWYRQTLGQGPEFLTYFQNEAQLEKSRLLSDRFSAERPKGSFSTLEIQRTEQGDSAMYLCASSLSQGAQSTYNEQFFGPGTRLTVL.

This clonotype was seen once. The chain links TRBV5-6 to TRBJ1-2; D is ambiguous. The CDR3 covers 12 residues. Per the germline V gene, CDR1 is SGHDT and CDR2 is YYEEEE. V was pared by 1 base and J by 4 bases, with 5 bases between. CDR3 in amino acids: CASSLNTYGYTF. In nucleotides, the CDR3 is TGTGCCAGCAGCTTGAACACCTATGGCTACACCTTC.

V usage is TRBV7-9 and J usage is TRBJ1-3; 8 bases fit TRBD1. From germline, CDR1 is SEHNR and CDR2 FQNEAQ (reference sequence). V was clipped by 6 bases and J by 2 bases; unmatched bases: 6. The CDR3 is 15 residues long. Here the CDR3 DNA reads TGTGCCAGCAGGCCCCAGGGGGCGGCTGGAAACACCATATATTTT. As protein: CASRPQGAAGNTIYF.

The V and J genes are TRBV7-2 and TRBJ2-5, with TRBD2 matching 7 bases. Unmatched junction bases numbered 12, after V lost 5 bases and J lost 0 bases. CDR1 is SGHTA and CDR2 is FQGNSA in the germline V gene. The CDR3 has 17 residues. The CDR3 loop is CASSAYGGGRNQETQYF. In nucleotides, the CDR3 is TGTGCCAGCAGCGCTTATGGCGGGGGTAGGAACCAAGAGACCCAGTACTTC.

This clonotype came up once. The chain uses TRBV6-1 and TRBJ1-2; D is undetermined. V lost 0 bases, J lost 2 bases, and 7 bases lay in between. This CDR3 spans 14 amino acids. Germline assignment: CDR1 MNHNS and CDR2 SASEGT. The CDR3 loop reads CASSEAGGNYGYTF. CDR3 DNA: TGTGCCAGCAGTGAAGCTGGAGGGAACTATGGCTACACCTTC.

The genes are TRBV9 and TRBJ1-3; D possibly corresponds to TRBD1 (6 bases). Germline V gives CDR1 SGDLS, CDR2 YYNGEE. The CDR3 contains 15 residues. With 3 bases removed from V and 3 bases from J, the gap between germline ends came to 13 bases. DNA of the CDR3: TGTGCCAGCAGCGCCATACAGGGAATTGGAAACACCATATATTTT. Translated: CASSAIQGIGNTIYF.

The chain joins TRBV20-1 to TRBJ2-2, with TRBD2 as a possible D gene (5 bases). The germline gives CDR1 DFQATT, CDR2 SNEGSKA (reference sequence). V was clipped by 3 bases and J by 5 bases, with 16 bases between them. This CDR3 has 15 amino acids. CDR3 protein: CSASQRGLRTGELFF. In DNA form, the CDR3 reads TGCAGTGCTAGCCAGCGAGGGCTTAGGACCGGGGAGCTGTTTTTT.

The chain uses TRBV6-1 and TRBJ1-5, with D uncertain. CDR1 and CDR2 (germline): MNHNS, SASEGT. V lost 7 bases to trimming and J lost 2 bases, with 15 bases between them. The CDR3 totals 15 residues. Here the CDR3 reads CASTPGRAGNQPQHF. CDR3 bases: TGTGCCAGCACTCCAGGCCGGGCGGGCAATCAGCCCCAGCATTTT.

The chain employs TRBV5-1 and TRBJ2-1; D ambiguous. The V gene lost 0 bases and the J gene lost 0 bases, with 7 bases spanning the gap. Per germline, CDR1 SGHRS and CDR2 YFSETQ. The CDR3 has 15 amino acids. The CDR3 here is CASSLVESSYNEQFF. The CDR3 region has the DNA TGCGCCAGCAGCTTGGTGGAGAGCTCCTACAATGAGCAGTTCTTC.

The CDR3 nucleotides read TGTGCCAGCAGTTTCCAGGATAGCAATCAGCCCCAGCATTTT. This encodes CASSFQDSNQPQHF. V usage is TRBV12-3 or TRBV12-4 and J usage is TRBJ1-5; D not certain. V was pared by 3 bases and J by 0 bases, with 6 bases between. The length of the CDR3 is 14 residues.

The J gene is TRBJ2-7, the V gene TRBV7-2; TRBD2 matches at 7 bases. CDR1 and CDR2 from the germline V gene are SGHTA and FQGNSA. This CDR3 spans 13 amino acids. The trim removed 3 bases at V and 5 bases at J, leaving 4 bases unmatched. Here the CDR3 DNA reads TGTGCCAGCAGCTTCGGACTAGGCGACGAGCAGTACTTC. This codes for CASSFGLGDEQYF.

The chain couples TRBV7-8 to TRBJ2-5, with 9 bases identical to TRBD2. Trimming took 2 bases from V and 4 from J; bases not matched to a gene: 8. There are 16 residues in the CDR3. Germline assignment: CDR1 SGHVS and CDR2 FQNEAQ. CDR3 in amino acids: CASSLRGTSFLETQYF. The CDR3 DNA reads as TGTGCCAGCAGCTTAAGAGGGACTAGCTTCCTAGAGACCCAGTACTTC.

The genes are TRBV7-2 and TRBJ2-4; 9 bases are shared with TRBD1. CDR1 and CDR2 from the germline V gene are SGHTA and FQGNSA. This CDR3 is 15 amino acids long. Germline trimming cut 2 bases from V and 4 bases from J; bases unmatched to any gene: 3. The CDR3 region has the DNA TGTGCCAGCAGCTTACAGGGGACAGGGAAAAACATTCAGTACTTC. Protein: CASSLQGTGKNIQYF. Supplemented by reference TRBV7-2 and TRBJ2-4, the full variable domain reads GAGVSQSPSNKVTEKGKDVELRCDPISGHTALYWYRQSLGQGLEFLIYFQGNSAPDKSGLPSDRFSAERTGGSVSTLTIQRTQQEDSAVYLCASSLQGTGKNIQYFGAGTRLSVL.

CDR3 sequence reads: CASSAHSGEIYEQYF. CDR3 nucleotide sequence: TGTGCCAGCAGCGCTCACTCGGGCGAGATCTACGAGCAGTACTTC. This rearrangement joins TRBV9 to TRBJ2-7; no clear D gene. Germline-derived CDR1 and CDR2 are SGDLS and YYNGEE. The CDR3 totals 15 residues. Deletions cut 3 bases from V and 3 bases from J, with 16 bases between.

The rearrangement joins TRBV6-5 to TRBJ2-7, with TRBD1 identical over 8 bases. Per germline, CDR1 MNHEY and CDR2 SVGAGI. This CDR3 comprises 15 residues. J lost 2 bases, V lost 5 bases, and 8 bases had no gene match. The CDR3 DNA reads TGTGCCAGCAGTCGGAGGGACAGGCAGACCTACGAGCAGTACTTC. Its translation is CASSRRDRQTYEQYF.

This chain links TRBV18 with TRBJ2-1; 8 nucleotides match TRBD2. Germline CDR1 reads KGHSH; CDR2 reads LQKENI. The CDR3 is 17 amino acids. Unmatched junction bases numbered 13, after V lost 0 bases and J lost 9 bases. The CDR3: CASSPPGTRRLQGEQFF. CDR3 nucleotides: TGTGCCAGCTCACCACCGGGGACTAGACGACTCCAGGGTGAGCAGTTCTTC.

V is TRBV6-6 and J is TRBJ1-2; D remains ambiguous. V was shortened by 7 bases and J by 2 bases, with 17 bases between the two germline ends. CDR3 length: 15 amino acids. The V gene's germline CDR1 is MNHNY and CDR2 SVGAGI (reference sequence). CDR3 region: CASNSGGYDNYGYTF. CDR3 DNA: TGTGCCAGCAATTCCGGAGGGTATGACAACTATGGCTACACCTTC.

The chain couples TRBV7-2 to TRBJ2-2; 9 nucleotides match TRBD2. V was pared by 5 bases and J by 4 bases, with 8 bases of the junction left unmatched. The CDR3 contains 16 residues. Germline V gene sequence: CDR1 SGHTA, CDR2 FQGNSA. CDR3 region: CASSPFAGGPTGELFF. The DNA for the CDR3 is TGTGCCAGCAGCCCCTTTGCGGGAGGGCCCACCGGGGAGCTGTTTTTT.